This paragraph covers one T cell receptor (beta chain) sequence. As yet, its antigen is unknown. Germline loops: CDR1 LNHDA, CDR2 SQIVND (reference sequence). V lost 3 bases and J lost 5, with 11 bases in between. This CDR3 is built from 14 residues. Data came from immunoSEQ multiplex PCR; TCRdb stores just in-frame clones and leaves some out. The sample shows 2 million to 3 million clones, 93% of them seen only once. The data stem from a study of shared clonotypes between healthy human individuals. Caucasian adults residing in Nashville, Tennessee made up all the donors. Subsets obtained from CD4+ cells comprised CD45RA+ naive and CD45RA-negative memory cells. Study-level points and caveats: Among four donors, approximately 5% of naive CD4 clonotypes were found in common. Few donors restricted represented genetic and exposure-history diversity.

The sequence came from a man aged 18 to 30 in good health. Some clones in this sample may be carry-over from other donors' samples. The rearrangement joins TRBV19 to TRBJ1-3; perhaps TRBD1 as D (6 bases). Source material: naive CD4+ T cells from PBMCs. Subset indicated: CD45RA+ positively selected. As DNA, the CDR3 is TGTGCCAGTAGTATCTCCAGGGGCAGAAACACCATATATTTT. Residues: CASSISRGRNTIYF.